The 12 T cell receptor beta chains given below trace back to one sample, sequenced in a study of blood T cell repertoires in COVID-19. Using immunoSEQ multiplex PCR, the repertoire was profiled, and TCRdb retains in-frame clones only, with some absent. This sample yields fewer than 350,000 clones, of which roughly 90% are seen a single time; less than 15% belongs to the top ten. The sequenced sample consisted of peripheral blood. These receptors were collected from a woman aged 25 to 39 with COVID-19, enrolled during active disease.

V usage is TRBV10-3 and J usage is TRBJ2-5, with 10 bases identical to TRBD2. The CDR3 runs 14 residues. V dropped 6 bases and J dropped 4; count of bases not matched to a gene: 5. Per germline, CDR1 ENHRY and CDR2 SYGVKD. The CDR3 DNA follows: TGTGCCATCAGGAGCGGGGGGGTCAGAGAGACCCAGTACTTC. Amino acids: CAIRSGGVRETQYF.

The gene calls are TRBV18 and TRBJ2-7, with 8 nucleotides matching TRBD1. This CDR3 is 14 amino acids long. Germline CDR1 reads KGHSH; CDR2 reads LQKENI. With 3 bases clipped from V and 6 bases from J, the junction kept 7 bases outside the gene matches. CDR3 sequence: CASSPGTGRAEQYF. CDR3 coding DNA: TGTGCCAGCTCACCGGGGACAGGACGCGCCGAGCAGTACTTC.

The CDR3 here is CASTRRGTGEGYTF. The CDR3 DNA reads as TGTGCCAGCACTAGAAGGGGGACAGGGGAGGGCTACACCTTC. The chain has TRBV2 and TRBJ1-2, with 10 bases identical to TRBD1. After removal of 7 bases from V and 8 bases from J, the junction contained 10 bases not matched to a gene. CDR3 length equals 14 residues. Germline CDR1 SNHLY, CDR2 FYNNEI.

The chain uses TRBV6-5 and TRBJ2-1; 11 nucleotides align to TRBD2. V trimming: 6 bases; J trimming: 8 bases; junction bases outside the gene matches: 6. Germline CDR1 MNHEY, CDR2 SVGAGI. CDR3 size: 14 residues. The CDR3: CASRRLAGSDEQFF. CDR3 nucleotides: TGTGCCAGCAGGAGACTAGCGGGGTCGGATGAGCAGTTCTTC.

This clone has a handful of counts. The chain has TRBV30 and TRBJ1-6; 9 bases match TRBD1. J gave up 9 bases and V 1 base, and 10 bases lay outside the gene matches. Per germline, CDR1 GTSNPN and CDR2 SVGIG (reference sequence). The CDR3 contains 16 residues. CDR3 in DNA: TGTGCCTGGAGTGCCTTCGGACAGGGGATATCTTCACCCCTCCACTTT. Translated, it gives CAWSAFGQGISSPLHF.

This clone was detected only a few times. The chain uses TRBV7-2 and TRBJ2-5; D remains unclear. This CDR3 is built from 13 residues. The germline V gene has CDR1 SGHTA and CDR2 FQGNSA. V gave up 4 bases and J gave up 5 bases, with 11 bases separating them. The CDR3 DNA follows: TGTGCCAGCAGCTATTCTTATCGGGAGACCCAGTACTTC. Its protein product is CASSYSYRETQYF.

Comments on this clone: An end of the junction differs from the germline gene, which may be a read error. The genes are TRBV4-1 and TRBJ2-3; TRBD1 matches at 8 bases. The CDR3 runs 13 residues. Germline values: CDR1 MGHRA, CDR2 YSYEKL. CDR3 sequence reads: CASSQEGTGTQYF. The CDR3 DNA reads TGCGCCAGCAGCCAAGAGGGGACAGGTACGCAGTATTTT.

The rearrangement joins TRBV5-8 to TRBJ2-3; possible D gene TRBD2, 6 bases. In germline, CDR1 is SGHTS, CDR2 YDEGEE. CDR3 length: 12 amino acids. V lost 3 bases to trimming and J lost 14 bases, with 16 bases between them. CDR3 residues: CASSSTAEGLYF. The DNA of the CDR3 is TGTGCCAGCAGCTCGACCGCCGAGGGACTGTATTTT.

The V and J genes are TRBV27 and TRBJ2-1; D might be TRBD2 (7 bases). V lost 6 bases and J lost 6, with 18 bases in between. This CDR3 has 15 residues. Germline values: CDR1 MNHEY, CDR2 SMNVEV (reference sequence). The CDR3 DNA sequence: TGTGCCAGCAGCCCTAAGGGAGGGGGGTTCAATGAGCAGTTCTTC. This gives the protein CASSPKGGGFNEQFF.

This chain links TRBV11-2 with TRBJ1-5; no clear D gene. The germline V gene encodes CDR1 SGHAT and CDR2 FQNNGV. This CDR3 has 13 residues. The V end lost 1 base, the J end lost 7 bases, and 8 bases lay between the germline ends. The CDR3 DNA follows: TGTGCCAGCAGCTTAGTCTTGGGCCAGCCCCAGCATTTT. As protein: CASSLVLGQPQHF.

The V and J genes are TRBV19 and TRBJ2-7; TRBD2 might be the D (6 bases). The CDR3 loop spans 14 amino acids. The germline gives CDR1 LNHDA, CDR2 SQIVND (reference sequence). Trimming removed 4 bases from V and 0 bases from J, with 10 bases in between. This CDR3 reads CASSTGGISYEQYF. CDR3 DNA sequence: TGTGCCAGTAGTACTGGCGGGATCTCCTACGAGCAGTACTTC.

V usage is TRBV18 and J usage is TRBJ2-5; 8 positions agree with TRBD2. The junction had 6 bases not matched to a gene; V was cut back by 1 base and J by 2 bases. The CDR3 covers 16 residues. Germline V CDR1 and CDR2: KGHSH, LQKENI. CDR3 protein: CASSPQRGTIQETQYF. For the CDR3, the DNA is TGTGCCAGCTCACCACAGCGGGGGACCATTCAAGAGACCCAGTACTTC.